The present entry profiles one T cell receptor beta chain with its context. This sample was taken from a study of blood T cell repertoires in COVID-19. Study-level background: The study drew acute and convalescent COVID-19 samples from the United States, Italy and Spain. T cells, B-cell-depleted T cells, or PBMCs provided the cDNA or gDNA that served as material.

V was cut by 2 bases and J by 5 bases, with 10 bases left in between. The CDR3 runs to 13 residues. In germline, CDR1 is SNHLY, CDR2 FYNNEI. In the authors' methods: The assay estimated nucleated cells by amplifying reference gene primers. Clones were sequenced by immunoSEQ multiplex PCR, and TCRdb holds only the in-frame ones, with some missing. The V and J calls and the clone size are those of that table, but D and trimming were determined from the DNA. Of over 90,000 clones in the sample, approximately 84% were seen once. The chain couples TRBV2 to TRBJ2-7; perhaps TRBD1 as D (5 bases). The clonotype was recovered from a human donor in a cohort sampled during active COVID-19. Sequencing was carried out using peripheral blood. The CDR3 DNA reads TGTGCCAGCAGTGAATTATGGGGCCACGAGCAGTACTTC. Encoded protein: CASSELWGHEQYF.